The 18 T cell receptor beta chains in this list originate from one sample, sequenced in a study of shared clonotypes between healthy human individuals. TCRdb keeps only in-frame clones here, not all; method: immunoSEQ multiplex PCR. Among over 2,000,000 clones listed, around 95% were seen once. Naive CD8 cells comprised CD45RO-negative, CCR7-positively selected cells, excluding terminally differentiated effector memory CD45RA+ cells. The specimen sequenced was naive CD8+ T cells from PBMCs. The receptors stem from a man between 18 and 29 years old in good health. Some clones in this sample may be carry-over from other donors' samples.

The CDR3 DNA is TGTGCCAGCAGTTTGCACAGGATGGATGAGCAGTTCTTC. Translation gives CASSLHRMDEQFF. The V and J genes are TRBV27 and TRBJ2-1; D perhaps matches TRBD1 (5 bases). Germline V gives CDR1 MNHEY, CDR2 SMNVEV (reference sequence). The V end lost 3 bases, the J end lost 8 bases, and 11 bases lay between the germline ends. The CDR3 runs to 13 residues.

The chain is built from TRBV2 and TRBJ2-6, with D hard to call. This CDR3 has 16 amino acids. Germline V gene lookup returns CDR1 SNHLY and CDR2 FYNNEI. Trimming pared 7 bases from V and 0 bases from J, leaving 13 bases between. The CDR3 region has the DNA TGTGCCAGCAAAACGGTTTATCGCTCTGGGGCCAACGTCCTGACTTTC. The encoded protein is CASKTVYRSGANVLTF.

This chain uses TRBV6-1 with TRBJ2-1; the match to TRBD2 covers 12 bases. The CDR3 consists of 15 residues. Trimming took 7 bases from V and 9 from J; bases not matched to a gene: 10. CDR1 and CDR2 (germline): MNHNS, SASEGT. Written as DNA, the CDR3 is TGTGCCAGCAATCGACTAGCGGGAGCCGGGGGTGAGCAGTTCTTC. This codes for CASNRLAGAGGEQFF.

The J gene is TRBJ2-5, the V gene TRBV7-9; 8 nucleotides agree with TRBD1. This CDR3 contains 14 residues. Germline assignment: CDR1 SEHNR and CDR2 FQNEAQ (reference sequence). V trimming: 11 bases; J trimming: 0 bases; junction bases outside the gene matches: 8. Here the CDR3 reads CAGGTGRNQETQYF. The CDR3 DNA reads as TGTGCCGGCGGGACAGGCCGAAACCAAGAGACCCAGTACTTC.

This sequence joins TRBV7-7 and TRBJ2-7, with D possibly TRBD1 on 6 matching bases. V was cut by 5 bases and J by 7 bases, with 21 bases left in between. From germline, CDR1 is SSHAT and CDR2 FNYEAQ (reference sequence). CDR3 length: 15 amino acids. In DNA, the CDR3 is TGTGCCAGCAGCCCCCGTCACAGGGAATGGAGTGAGCAGTACTTC. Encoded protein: CASSPRHREWSEQYF.

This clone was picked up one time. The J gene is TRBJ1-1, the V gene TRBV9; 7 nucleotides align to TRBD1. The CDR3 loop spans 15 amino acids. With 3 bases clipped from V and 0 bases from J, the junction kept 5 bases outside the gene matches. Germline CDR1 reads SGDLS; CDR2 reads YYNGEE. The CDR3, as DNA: TGTGCCAGCAGCGCAAGGACAGGATTGAACACTGAAGCTTTCTTT. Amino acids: CASSARTGLNTEAFF.

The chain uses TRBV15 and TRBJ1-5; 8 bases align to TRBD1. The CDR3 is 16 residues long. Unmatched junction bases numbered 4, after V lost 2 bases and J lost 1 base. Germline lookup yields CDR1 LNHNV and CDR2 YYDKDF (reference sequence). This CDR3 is CATSRKQGVSNQPQHF. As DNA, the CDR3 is TGTGCCACCAGCAGAAAACAGGGGGTAAGCAATCAGCCCCAGCATTTT.

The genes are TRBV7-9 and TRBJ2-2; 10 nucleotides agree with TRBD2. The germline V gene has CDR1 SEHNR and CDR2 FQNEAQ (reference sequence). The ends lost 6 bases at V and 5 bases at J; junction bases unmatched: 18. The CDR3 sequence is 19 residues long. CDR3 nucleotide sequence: TGTGCCAGCAGTTCACCGGGACTAGCGACCCCGAGGGGGACCGGGGAGCTGTTTTTT. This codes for CASSSPGLATPRGTGELFF. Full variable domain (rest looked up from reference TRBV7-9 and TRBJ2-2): DTGVSQNPRHKITKRGQNVTFRCDPISEHNRLYWYRQTLGQGPEFLTYFQNEAQLEKSRLLSDRFSAERPKGSFSTLEIQRTEQGDSAMYLCASSSPGLATPRGTGELFFGEGSRLTVL.

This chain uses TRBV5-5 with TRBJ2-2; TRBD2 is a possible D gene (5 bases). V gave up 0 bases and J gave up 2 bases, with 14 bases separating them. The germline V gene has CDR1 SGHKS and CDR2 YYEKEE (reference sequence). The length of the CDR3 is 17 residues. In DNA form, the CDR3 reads TGTGCCAGCAGCTTGGTTCCAGACGGAGGAAACACCGGGGAGCTGTTTTTT. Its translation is CASSLVPDGGNTGELFF.

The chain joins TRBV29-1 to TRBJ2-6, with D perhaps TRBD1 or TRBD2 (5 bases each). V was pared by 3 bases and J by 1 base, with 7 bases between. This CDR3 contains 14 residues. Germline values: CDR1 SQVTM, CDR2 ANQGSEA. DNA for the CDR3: TGCAGCGTTGATGGGGGTTCTGGGGCCAACGTCCTGACTTTC. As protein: CSVDGGSGANVLTF.

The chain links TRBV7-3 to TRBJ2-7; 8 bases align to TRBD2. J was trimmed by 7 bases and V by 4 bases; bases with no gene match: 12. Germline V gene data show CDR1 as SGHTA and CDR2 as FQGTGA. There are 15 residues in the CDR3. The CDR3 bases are TGTGCCAGCAGCTCCGGACTAGCAGCCCTCTGGGAGCAGTACTTC. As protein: CASSSGLAALWEQYF.

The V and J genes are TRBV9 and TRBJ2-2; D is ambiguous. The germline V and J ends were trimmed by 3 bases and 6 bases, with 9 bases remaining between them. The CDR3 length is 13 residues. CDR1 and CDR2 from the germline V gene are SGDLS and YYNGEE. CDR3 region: CASSEKLAGELFF. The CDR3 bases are TGTGCCAGCAGCGAAAAGCTGGCCGGGGAGCTGTTTTTT.

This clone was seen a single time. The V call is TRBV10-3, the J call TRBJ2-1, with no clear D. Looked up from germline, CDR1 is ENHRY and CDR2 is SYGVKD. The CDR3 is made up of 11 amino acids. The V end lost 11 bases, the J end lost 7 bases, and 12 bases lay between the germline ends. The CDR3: CAAGSRNEQFF. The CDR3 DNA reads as TGTGCCGCCGGTAGCAGAAATGAGCAGTTCTTC.

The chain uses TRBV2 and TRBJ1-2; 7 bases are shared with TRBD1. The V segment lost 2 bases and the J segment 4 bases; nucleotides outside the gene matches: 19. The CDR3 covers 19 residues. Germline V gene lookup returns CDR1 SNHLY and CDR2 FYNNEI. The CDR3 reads CASSEFLRMTPGQPYGYTF. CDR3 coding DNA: TGTGCCAGCAGTGAATTTCTCCGCATGACGCCGGGACAGCCCTATGGCTACACCTTC.

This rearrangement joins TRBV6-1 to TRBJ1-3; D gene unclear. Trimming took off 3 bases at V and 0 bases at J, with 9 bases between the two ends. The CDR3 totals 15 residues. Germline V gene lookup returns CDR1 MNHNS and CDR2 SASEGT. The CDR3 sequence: CASSDENHSGNTIYF. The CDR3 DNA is TGTGCCAGCAGTGACGAAAACCACTCTGGAAACACCATATATTTT.

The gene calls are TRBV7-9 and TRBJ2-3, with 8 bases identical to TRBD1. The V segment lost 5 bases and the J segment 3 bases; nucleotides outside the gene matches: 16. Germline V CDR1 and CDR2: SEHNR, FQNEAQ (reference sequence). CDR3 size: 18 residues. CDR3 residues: CASSHSLTGQGKTDTQYF. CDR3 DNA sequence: TGTGCCAGCAGCCATTCTCTAACTGGACAGGGAAAAACAGATACGCAGTATTTT.

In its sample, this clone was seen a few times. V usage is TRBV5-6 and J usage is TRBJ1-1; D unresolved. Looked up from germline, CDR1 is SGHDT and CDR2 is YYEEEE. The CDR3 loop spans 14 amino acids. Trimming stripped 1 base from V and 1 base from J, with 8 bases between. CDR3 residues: CASSLPRENTEAFF. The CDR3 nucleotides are TGTGCCAGCAGCTTGCCACGGGAGAACACTGAAGCTTTCTTT.

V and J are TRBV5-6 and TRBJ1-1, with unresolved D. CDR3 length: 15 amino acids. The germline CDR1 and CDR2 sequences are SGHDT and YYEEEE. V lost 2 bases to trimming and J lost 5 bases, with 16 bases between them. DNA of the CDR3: TGTGCCAGCAGCTTAGGTCTCCCCACGGGAACTGAAGCTTTCTTT. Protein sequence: CASSLGLPTGTEAFF. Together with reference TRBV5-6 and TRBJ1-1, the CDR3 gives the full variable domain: DAGVTQSPTHLIKTRGQQVTLRCSPKSGHDTVSWYQQALGQGPQFIFQYYEEEERQRGNFPDRFSGHQFPNYSSELNVNALLLGDSALYLCASSLGLPTGTEAFFGQGTRLTVV.